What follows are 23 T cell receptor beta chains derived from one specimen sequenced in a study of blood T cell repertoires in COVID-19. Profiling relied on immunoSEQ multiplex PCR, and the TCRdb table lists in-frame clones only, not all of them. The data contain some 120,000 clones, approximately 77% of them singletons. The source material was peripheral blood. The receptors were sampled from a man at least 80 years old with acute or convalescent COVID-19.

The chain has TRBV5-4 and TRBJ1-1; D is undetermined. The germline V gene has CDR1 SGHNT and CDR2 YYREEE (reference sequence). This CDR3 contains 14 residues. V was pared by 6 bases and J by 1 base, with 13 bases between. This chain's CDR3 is CASTPKNRNTEAFF. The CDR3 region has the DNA TGTGCCAGCACCCCTAAGAACAGGAACACTGAAGCTTTCTTT.

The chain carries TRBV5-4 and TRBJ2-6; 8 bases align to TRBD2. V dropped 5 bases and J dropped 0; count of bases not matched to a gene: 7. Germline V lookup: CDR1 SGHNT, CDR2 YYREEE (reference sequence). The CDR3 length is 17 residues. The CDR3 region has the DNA TGTGCCAGCAGGACCGGGGGGGCGAGCTCTGGGGCCAACGTCCTGACTTTC. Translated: CASRTGGASSGANVLTF.

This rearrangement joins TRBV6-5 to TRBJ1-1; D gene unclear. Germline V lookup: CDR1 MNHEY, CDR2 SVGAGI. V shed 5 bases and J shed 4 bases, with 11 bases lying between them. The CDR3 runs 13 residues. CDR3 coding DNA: TGTGCCAGCAGTATCCTGGGAGGCACTGAAGCTTTCTTT. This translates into CASSILGGTEAFF.

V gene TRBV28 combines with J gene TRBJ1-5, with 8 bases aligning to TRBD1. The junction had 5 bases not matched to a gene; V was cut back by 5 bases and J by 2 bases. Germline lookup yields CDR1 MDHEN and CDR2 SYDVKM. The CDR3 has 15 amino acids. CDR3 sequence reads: CASSHLTGGNQPQHF. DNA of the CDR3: TGTGCCAGCAGTCACCTGACAGGGGGCAATCAGCCCCAGCATTTT.

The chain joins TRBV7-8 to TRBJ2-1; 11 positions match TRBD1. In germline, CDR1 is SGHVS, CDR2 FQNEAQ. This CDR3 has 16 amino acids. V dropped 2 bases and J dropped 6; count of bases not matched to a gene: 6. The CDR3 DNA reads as TGTGCCAGCAGCTTATATGGACAGGGGGCGACCAATGAGCAGTTCTTC. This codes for CASSLYGQGATNEQFF.

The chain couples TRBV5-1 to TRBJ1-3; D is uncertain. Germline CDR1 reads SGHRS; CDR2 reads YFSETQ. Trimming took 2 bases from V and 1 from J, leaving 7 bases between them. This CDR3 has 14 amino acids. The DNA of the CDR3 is TGCGCCAGCAGCTTCGGGGAGTCTGGAAACACCATATATTTT. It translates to CASSFGESGNTIYF.

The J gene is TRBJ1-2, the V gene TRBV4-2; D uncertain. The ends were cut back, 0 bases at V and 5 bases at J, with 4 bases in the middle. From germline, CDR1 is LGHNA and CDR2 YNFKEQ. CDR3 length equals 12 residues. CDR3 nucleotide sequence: TGTGCCAGCAGCCAAGACTCTTATGGCTACACCTTC. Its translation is CASSQDSYGYTF.

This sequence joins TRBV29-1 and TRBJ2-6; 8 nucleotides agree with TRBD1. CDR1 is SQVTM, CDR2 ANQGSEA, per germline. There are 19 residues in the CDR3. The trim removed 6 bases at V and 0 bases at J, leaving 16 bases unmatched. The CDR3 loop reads CSVTTPGTGDFSGANVLTF. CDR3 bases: TGCAGCGTCACGACTCCTGGGACAGGAGACTTCTCTGGGGCCAACGTCCTGACTTTC.

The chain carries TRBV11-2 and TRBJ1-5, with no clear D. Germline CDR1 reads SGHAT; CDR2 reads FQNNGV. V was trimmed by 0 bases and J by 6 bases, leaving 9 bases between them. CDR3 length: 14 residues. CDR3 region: CASSLDHPGQPQHF. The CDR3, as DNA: TGTGCCAGCAGCTTAGATCACCCAGGTCAGCCCCAGCATTTT.

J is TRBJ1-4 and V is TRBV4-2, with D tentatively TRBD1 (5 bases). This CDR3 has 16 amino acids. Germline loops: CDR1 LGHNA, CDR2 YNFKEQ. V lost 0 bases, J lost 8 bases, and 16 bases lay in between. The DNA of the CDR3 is TGTGCCAGCAGCCAAGAGTCCGCGGGGGGAAGGGAAAAACTGTTTTTT. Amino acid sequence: CASSQESAGGREKLFF.

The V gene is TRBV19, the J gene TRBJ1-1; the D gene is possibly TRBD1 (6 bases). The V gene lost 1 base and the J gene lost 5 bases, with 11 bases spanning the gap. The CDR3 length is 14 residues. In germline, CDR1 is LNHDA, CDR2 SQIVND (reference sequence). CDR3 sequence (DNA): TGTGCCAGTAGTATAGGGGGGCTTCGAACTGAAGCTTTCTTT. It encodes CASSIGGLRTEAFF.

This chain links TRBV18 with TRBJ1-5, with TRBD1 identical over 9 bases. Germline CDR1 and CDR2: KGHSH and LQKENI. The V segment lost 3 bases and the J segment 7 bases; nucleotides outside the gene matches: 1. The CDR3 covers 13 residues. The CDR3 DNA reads TGTGCCAGCTCACCGGGACAGGGACAGCCCCAGCATTTT. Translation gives CASSPGQGQPQHF.

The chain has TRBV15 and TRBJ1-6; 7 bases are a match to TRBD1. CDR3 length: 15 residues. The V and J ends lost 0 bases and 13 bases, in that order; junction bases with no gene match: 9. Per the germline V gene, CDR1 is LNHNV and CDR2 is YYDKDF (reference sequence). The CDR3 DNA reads TGTGCCACCAGCAGAGATCGTAACAGGGGTAATCCCCTCCACTTT. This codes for CATSRDRNRGNPLHF.

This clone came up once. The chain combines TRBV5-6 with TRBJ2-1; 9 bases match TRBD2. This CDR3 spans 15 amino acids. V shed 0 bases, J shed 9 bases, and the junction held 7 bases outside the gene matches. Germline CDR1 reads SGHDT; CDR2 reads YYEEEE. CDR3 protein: CASSLAPSGAGEQFF. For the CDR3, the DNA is TGTGCCAGCAGCTTGGCCCCTAGCGGGGCAGGTGAGCAGTTCTTC.

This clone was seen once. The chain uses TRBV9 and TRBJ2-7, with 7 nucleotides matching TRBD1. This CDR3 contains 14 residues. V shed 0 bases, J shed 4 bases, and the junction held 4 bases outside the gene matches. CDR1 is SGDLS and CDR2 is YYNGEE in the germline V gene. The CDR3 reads CASSVDGQAYEQYF. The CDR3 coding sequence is TGTGCCAGCAGCGTAGATGGACAGGCTTACGAGCAGTACTTC.

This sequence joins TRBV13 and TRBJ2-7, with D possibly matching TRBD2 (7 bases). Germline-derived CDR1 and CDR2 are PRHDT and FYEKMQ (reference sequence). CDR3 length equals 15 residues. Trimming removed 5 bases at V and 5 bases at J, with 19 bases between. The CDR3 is CASSRGGSFSDEQYF. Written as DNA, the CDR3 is TGTGCCAGCAGCAGGGGGGGGTCTTTTTCCGACGAGCAGTACTTC.

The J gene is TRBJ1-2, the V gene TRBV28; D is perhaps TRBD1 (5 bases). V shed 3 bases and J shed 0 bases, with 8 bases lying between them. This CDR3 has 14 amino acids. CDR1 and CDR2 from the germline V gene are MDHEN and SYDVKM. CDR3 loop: CASSFRVPNYGYTF. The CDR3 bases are TGTGCCAGCAGTTTCAGGGTCCCTAACTATGGCTACACCTTC.

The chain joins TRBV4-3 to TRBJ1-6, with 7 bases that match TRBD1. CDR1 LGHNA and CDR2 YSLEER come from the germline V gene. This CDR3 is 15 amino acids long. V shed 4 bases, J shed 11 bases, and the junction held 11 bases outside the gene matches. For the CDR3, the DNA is TGCGCCAGCAGCCCGGAGACAGGGAGCTTTGCACCCCTCCACTTT. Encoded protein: CASSPETGSFAPLHF.

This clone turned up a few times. The CDR3 DNA is TGTGCCAGCAGCTTGGGCAGTTGGAGCAATCAGCCCCAGCATTTT. Protein: CASSLGSWSNQPQHF. This chain joins TRBV5-8 and TRBJ1-5; D gene unclear. This CDR3 has 15 residues. Trimming left V 0 bases short and J 1 base short, with 8 bases between. Germline CDR1 is SGHTS and CDR2 is YDEGEE.

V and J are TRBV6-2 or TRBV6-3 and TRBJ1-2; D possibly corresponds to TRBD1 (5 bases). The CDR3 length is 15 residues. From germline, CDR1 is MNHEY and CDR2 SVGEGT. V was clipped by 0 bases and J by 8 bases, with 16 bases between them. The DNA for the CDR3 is TGTGCCAGCAGTTACTCAGCAGGGATCTATGGCGGCTACACCTTC. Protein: CASSYSAGIYGGYTF.

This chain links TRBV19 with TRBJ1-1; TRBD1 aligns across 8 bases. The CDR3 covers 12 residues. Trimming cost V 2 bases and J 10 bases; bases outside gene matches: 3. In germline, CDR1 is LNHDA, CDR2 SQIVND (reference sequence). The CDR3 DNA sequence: TGTGCCAGTAGTATACAACAGGGGGTAGCTTTCTTT. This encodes CASSIQQGVAFF.

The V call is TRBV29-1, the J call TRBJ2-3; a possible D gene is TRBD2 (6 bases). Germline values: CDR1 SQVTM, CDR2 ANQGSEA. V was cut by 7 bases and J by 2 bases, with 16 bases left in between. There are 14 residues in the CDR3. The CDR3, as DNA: TGCAGCGGGCTTGGGGGGATCATCACAGATACGCAGTATTTT. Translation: CSGLGGIITDTQYF.

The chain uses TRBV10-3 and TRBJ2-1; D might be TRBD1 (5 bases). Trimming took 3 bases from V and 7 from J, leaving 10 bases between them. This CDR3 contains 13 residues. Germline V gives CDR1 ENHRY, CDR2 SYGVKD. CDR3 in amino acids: CAISDRAENEQFF. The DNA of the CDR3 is TGTGCCATCAGTGACAGGGCGGAGAATGAGCAGTTCTTC.